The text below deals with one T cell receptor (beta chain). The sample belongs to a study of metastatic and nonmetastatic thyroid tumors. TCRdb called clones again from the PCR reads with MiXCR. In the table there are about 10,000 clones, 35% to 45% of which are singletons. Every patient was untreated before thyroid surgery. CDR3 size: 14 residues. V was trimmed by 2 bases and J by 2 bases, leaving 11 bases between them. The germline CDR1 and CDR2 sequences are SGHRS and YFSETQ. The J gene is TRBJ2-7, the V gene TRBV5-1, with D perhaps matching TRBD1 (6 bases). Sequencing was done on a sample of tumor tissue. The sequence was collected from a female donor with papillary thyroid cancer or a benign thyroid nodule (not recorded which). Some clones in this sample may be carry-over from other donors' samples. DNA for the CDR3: TGCGCCAGCAGCTTCGGTACAGGGCCCTACGAGCAGTACTTC. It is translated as CASSFGTGPYEQYF.